This T cell receptor (beta chain) comes out of a study of blood T cell repertoires in COVID-19. This clone was seen just once. Germline V gene data show CDR1 as GTSNPN and CDR2 as SVGIG (reference sequence). The CDR3 runs 11 residues. V gave up 4 bases and J gave up 7 bases, with 10 bases separating them. Produced via immunoSEQ multiplex PCR; TCRdb's table is partial and in-frame only. This sample has about 210,000 clones, with over 75% found just once. The TCR sequence derives from a middle-aged man who had recovered from COVID-19. The sequenced sample was PBMCs or T cells enriched from blood (not recorded which). The rearrangement joins TRBV30 to TRBJ1-2; D gene ambiguous. CDR3 sequence: CAWTHLSGYTF. DNA of the CDR3: TGTGCCTGGACCCATCTTAGTGGCTACACCTTC.